These 9 T cell receptor beta chains originate from one sample sequenced in a study of blood T cell repertoires in COVID-19. Repertoires were generated with immunoSEQ multiplex PCR, while TCRdb's copy carries only in-frame clones and drops some. Of 310,000 or so clones detected, around 88% appear once; the ten largest clones hold 1.2%. Sequencing was done on a sample of peripheral blood. These receptors were obtained from a woman aged 50 to 60 with acute or convalescent COVID-19.

The rearrangement uses TRBV3-1 (or the pseudogene TRBV3-2) and TRBJ2-1, with D unresolved. V dropped 0 bases and J dropped 8 bases, with 5 bases sitting between them. The CDR3 has 12 amino acids. Per germline, CDR1 LGHDT and CDR2 YNNKEL (reference sequence). CDR3 loop: CASSQDFDEQFF. The CDR3 nucleotides read TGTGCCAGCAGCCAAGATTTCGATGAGCAGTTCTTC.

V gene TRBV6-1 combines with J gene TRBJ1-3, with TRBD1 matching 7 bases. The germline gives CDR1 MNHNS, CDR2 SASEGT. The CDR3 has 14 amino acids. The trim removed 2 bases at V and 3 bases at J, leaving 1 base unmatched. The chain's CDR3 is CASSERGHGNTIYF. The DNA of the CDR3 is TGTGCCAGCAGTGAAAGGGGGCATGGAAACACCATATATTTT.

This clone was seen more than once but under ten times. V usage is TRBV5-5 and J usage is TRBJ1-5; 7 nucleotides match TRBD1. There are 16 residues in the CDR3. V shed 0 bases and J 6 bases; nucleotides not matched to a gene: 9. Looked up from germline, CDR1 is SGHKS and CDR2 is YYEKEE (reference sequence). This CDR3 reads CASSLGVGGLGQPQHF. Written as DNA, the CDR3 is TGTGCCAGCAGCTTGGGAGTAGGGGGCTTGGGTCAGCCCCAGCATTTT.

This rearrangement joins TRBV19 to TRBJ1-3, with D possibly TRBD1 on 6 matching bases. The CDR3 spans 17 residues. Trimming removed 8 bases at V and 4 bases at J, with 24 bases between. From germline, CDR1 is LNHDA and CDR2 SQIVND (reference sequence). The CDR3 DNA is TGTGCCAGTCAAGCTTCAGGGGATGGAAAGGCCGGAAACACCATATATTTT. It yields the protein CASQASGDGKAGNTIYF.

This chain joins TRBV5-6 and TRBJ2-1, with D perhaps TRBD1 (5 bases). Trimming removed 4 bases from V and 7 bases from J, with 18 bases in between. CDR1 is SGHDT, CDR2 YYEEEE, per germline. This CDR3 spans 15 amino acids. The CDR3 DNA reads TGTGCCAGCAGCCCCATTAGGGGCGCGAAGAATGAGCAGTTCTTC. It encodes CASSPIRGAKNEQFF. Drawing the rest from reference TRBV5-6 and TRBJ2-1, the complete variable domain is DAGVTQSPTHLIKTRGQQVTLRCSPKSGHDTVSWYQQALGQGPQFIFQYYEEEERQRGNFPDRFSGHQFPNYSSELNVNALLLGDSALYLCASSPIRGAKNEQFFGPGTRLTVL.

The chain employs TRBV7-2 and TRBJ1-1; possibly TRBD1 for D (6 bases). V lost 1 base and J 3 bases, leaving 9 bases between the germline ends. Looked up from germline, CDR1 is SGHTA and CDR2 is FQGNSA. CDR3 size: 14 residues. The CDR3 loop is CASSLGGLYTEAFF. The CDR3 DNA sequence: TGTGCCAGCAGCTTAGGGGGGCTGTACACTGAAGCTTTCTTT.

This chain uses TRBV10-3 with TRBJ1-2; D possibly corresponds to TRBD1 (6 bases). V was clipped by 6 bases and J by 3 bases, with 14 bases between them. Germline V gene data show CDR1 as ENHRY and CDR2 as SYGVKD. The CDR3 has 14 amino acids. CDR3 sequence reads: CAIRNLDSYYGYTF. As DNA, the CDR3 is TGTGCCATCAGGAACCTGGACAGCTACTATGGCTACACCTTC.

V gene TRBV7-2 combines with J gene TRBJ2-1; 11 positions agree with TRBD2. This CDR3 has 15 amino acids. Germline loops: CDR1 SGHTA, CDR2 FQGNSA. Trimming cost V 3 bases and J 9 bases; bases outside gene matches: 7. DNA of the CDR3: TGTGCCAGCAGCTTCGCGGCTAGCGGGAGGAGTGAGCAGTTCTTC. It yields the protein CASSFAASGRSEQFF.

The V gene is TRBV7-9, the J gene TRBJ2-1; no firm D call. The CDR3 consists of 12 residues. V gave up 5 bases and J gave up 5 bases, with 7 bases separating them. The V gene's germline CDR1 is SEHNR and CDR2 FQNEAQ (reference sequence). CDR3 nucleotides: TGTGCCAGCAGCCCGATAGACAATGAGCAGTTCTTC. It specifies CASSPIDNEQFF.